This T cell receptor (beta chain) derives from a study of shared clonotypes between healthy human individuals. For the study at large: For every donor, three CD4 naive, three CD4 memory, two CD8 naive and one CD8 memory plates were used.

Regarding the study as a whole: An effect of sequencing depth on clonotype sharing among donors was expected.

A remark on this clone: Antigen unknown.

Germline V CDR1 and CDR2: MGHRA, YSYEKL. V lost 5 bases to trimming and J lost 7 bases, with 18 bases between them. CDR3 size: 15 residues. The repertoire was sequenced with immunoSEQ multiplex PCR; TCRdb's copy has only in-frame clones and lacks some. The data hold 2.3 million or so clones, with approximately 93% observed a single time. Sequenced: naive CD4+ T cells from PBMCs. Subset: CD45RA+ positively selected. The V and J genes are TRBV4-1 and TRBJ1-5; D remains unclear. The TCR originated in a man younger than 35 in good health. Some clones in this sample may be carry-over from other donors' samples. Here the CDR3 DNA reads TGCGCCAGCAGCTCCGGAGGAGACCTGGGCCAGCCCCAGCATTTT. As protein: CASSSGGDLGQPQHF.